Each of the 3 T cell receptor beta chains below was sequenced from the same sample in a study of blood T cells in healthy people across ages (dated by TCRdb to the mid-2010s). The library came from 5' RACE. Sequencing took place on an Illumina HiSeq 2500. The second PCR ran for roughly 7 to 12 cycles and used a J-beta primer mix along with a sample-barcoded 5' primer. TCRdb handled the public reads itself, with Q25 trimming in fastp and clone calling in MiXCR, and kept productive beta chains. All rows with the same CDR3 protein become a single entry with the most common DNA and genes. Here the sample has 700,000 to 950,000 distinct CDR3 sequences; over 45% occur a single time. The top ten constitute approximately 23% of the sample. Sequences were obtained from blood. The receptor source for this set is a man aged 25 to 40 in good health.

The chain carries TRBV12-3 or TRBV12-4 and TRBJ2-1; TRBD2 matches at 10 bases. J lost 13 bases, V lost 4 bases, and 4 bases had no gene match. This CDR3 has 12 residues. Here the CDR3 DNA reads TGTGCCAGCAGTTCGGGGACTAGCGCTCAGTTCTTC. Translated: CASSSGTSAQFF.

V gene TRBV7-8 combines with J gene TRBJ2-4; D is undetermined. The CDR3 loop spans 14 amino acids. The germline V and J ends were trimmed by 6 bases and 0 bases, with 9 bases remaining between them. The germline gives CDR1 SGHVS, CDR2 FQNEAQ. CDR3 DNA sequence: TGTGCCAGCAGTCAATCCCTAGCCAAAAACATTCAGTACTTC. Translating it yields CASSQSLAKNIQYF.

CDR3: CASSATDRGPYEQYF. The CDR3 nucleotides read TGTGCCAGCAGCGCGACGGACAGGGGACCCTACGAGCAGTACTTC. This rearrangement joins TRBV7-9 to TRBJ2-7, with 9 bases that match TRBD1. The CDR3 is 15 residues long. The V and J ends lost 5 bases and 2 bases, in that order; junction bases with no gene match: 7. Germline loops: CDR1 SEHNR, CDR2 FQNEAQ (reference sequence).